Following are 24 T cell receptor beta chains from one sample sequenced in a study of blood T cell repertoires in COVID-19. Libraries were prepared by immunoSEQ multiplex PCR; TCRdb keeps only in-frame clonotypes and omits some of them. The sample lists about 110,000 clones, approximately 84% occurring once. Input material: peripheral blood. The source is a human donor in a cohort sampled during active COVID-19.

V and J are TRBV19 and TRBJ2-1, with 14 bases that match TRBD2. The length of the CDR3 is 15 residues. The germline V gene has CDR1 LNHDA and CDR2 SQIVND (reference sequence). The trim removed 4 bases at V and 15 bases at J, leaving 11 bases unmatched. The CDR3 reads CASSTDSTSGGAGFF. In DNA form, the CDR3 reads TGTGCCAGTAGTACCGACTCGACTAGCGGGGGGGCCGGGTTCTTC.

The chain combines TRBV6-5 with TRBJ2-2; 9 bases line up with TRBD1. This CDR3 comprises 15 residues. J lost 2 bases, V lost 8 bases, and 6 bases had no gene match. The germline V gene has CDR1 MNHEY and CDR2 SVGAGI. The CDR3 sequence is CASAGQGINTGELFF. CDR3 DNA sequence: TGTGCCAGCGCTGGACAGGGGATCAACACCGGGGAGCTGTTTTTT.

J is TRBJ2-3 and V is TRBV6-6; 8 bases map to TRBD2. CDR3 size: 13 residues. Losses at the gene ends were 7 bases for V and 4 bases for J; bases not matched to a gene: 4. The germline V gene has CDR1 MNHNY and CDR2 SVGAGI (reference sequence). The CDR3: CASTAGGPDTQYF. Written as DNA, the CDR3 is TGTGCCAGCACGGCGGGGGGCCCAGATACGCAGTATTTT.

The V gene is TRBV9, the J gene TRBJ1-3; 7 bases align to TRBD1. Germline CDR1 is SGDLS and CDR2 is YYNGEE. The CDR3 loop spans 14 amino acids. The V segment lost 0 bases and the J segment 4 bases; nucleotides outside the gene matches: 1. The DNA of the CDR3 is TGTGCCAGCAGCGTAGACAGGGGCGGAAACACCATATATTTT. Its protein product is CASSVDRGGNTIYF.

The chain joins TRBV27 to TRBJ2-6, with 8 positions matching TRBD1. The V and J ends lost 5 bases and 0 bases, in that order; junction bases with no gene match: 6. Germline V gene sequence: CDR1 MNHEY, CDR2 SMNVEV (reference sequence). CDR3 length: 17 residues. This CDR3 reads CASSGQGGVSGANVLTF. In DNA, the CDR3 is TGTGCCAGCAGTGGACAGGGAGGAGTCTCTGGGGCCAACGTCCTGACTTTC.

This clone was seen a few times. The genes are TRBV4-3 and TRBJ1-2; D is possibly TRBD1 (6 bases). V was trimmed by 0 bases and J by 4 bases, leaving 15 bases between them. Germline CDR1 is LGHNA and CDR2 is YSLEER. The CDR3 loop spans 16 amino acids. As DNA, the CDR3 is TGCGCCAGCAGCCAAGATTCGACGCAGGGGTCCTATGGCTACACCTTC. This encodes CASSQDSTQGSYGYTF.

The chain combines TRBV7-9 with TRBJ1-6; the D is unclear. From germline, CDR1 is SEHNR and CDR2 FQNEAQ (reference sequence). The V and J ends lost 0 bases and 7 bases respectively, with 16 bases between them. The CDR3 consists of 17 residues. This CDR3 is CASSLAIGGRANSPLHF. CDR3 coding DNA: TGTGCCAGCAGCTTAGCTATAGGAGGAAGGGCAAATTCACCCCTCCACTTT.

The chain carries TRBV5-4 and TRBJ2-3; TRBD2 aligns across 13 bases. The CDR3 covers 17 residues. The germline V gene encodes CDR1 SGHNT and CDR2 YYREEE (reference sequence). V shed 3 bases and J 2 bases; nucleotides not matched to a gene: 6. In nucleotides, the CDR3 is TGTGCCAGCAGCTCCAGGACTAGCGGGGGACTCACAGATACGCAGTATTTT. Amino acid sequence: CASSSRTSGGLTDTQYF.

This clone was seen at least ten times. The rearrangement uses TRBV4-1 and TRBJ1-5; D gene uncertain. The germline V gene has CDR1 MGHRA and CDR2 YSYEKL. Trimming took 1 base from V and 3 from J, leaving 13 bases between them. This CDR3 has 16 amino acids. The CDR3 region is CASSQGQEISNQPQHF. CDR3 sequence (DNA): TGCGCCAGCAGCCAAGGGCAGGAAATTTCCAATCAGCCCCAGCATTTT.

This sequence joins TRBV5-6 and TRBJ2-5, with D perhaps TRBD1 (6 bases). The germline V gene encodes CDR1 SGHDT and CDR2 YYEEEE. V lost 2 bases and J lost 5, with 13 bases in between. The CDR3 is made up of 14 amino acids. The CDR3: CASSLERGMETQYF. The CDR3 nucleotides are TGTGCCAGCAGCTTAGAAAGGGGGATGGAGACCCAGTACTTC. Combining the CDR3 with reference TRBV5-6 and TRBJ2-5 gives the whole variable domain DAGVTQSPTHLIKTRGQQVTLRCSPKSGHDTVSWYQQALGQGPQFIFQYYEEEERQRGNFPDRFSGHQFPNYSSELNVNALLLGDSALYLCASSLERGMETQYFGPGTRLLVL.

This clone was seen only a few times. The chain employs TRBV4-1 and TRBJ2-5; TRBD1 is a possible D gene (7 bases). V lost 4 bases and J 5 bases, leaving 20 bases between the germline ends. Germline V gives CDR1 MGHRA, CDR2 YSYEKL. This CDR3 is built from 16 residues. DNA for the CDR3: TGCGCCAGCAGCCGAGATACAGGGTCAGGGGGGGAGACCCAGTACTTC. Amino acid sequence: CASSRDTGSGGETQYF.

The chain recombines TRBV14 with TRBJ2-3, with D perhaps TRBD2 (5 bases). The germline gives CDR1 SGHDN, CDR2 FVKESK. The CDR3 runs to 14 residues. Between the trimmed V and J ends, which lost 0 bases and 8 bases, there was a span of 12 bases. DNA of the CDR3: TGTGCCAGCAGCCAAGATGGGAGATTTGTTACGCAGTATTTT. The encoded protein is CASSQDGRFVTQYF.

This clone was counted at least ten times. The V and J genes are TRBV9 and TRBJ1-3; no definite D call. This CDR3 region has 17 residues. The germline gives CDR1 SGDLS, CDR2 YYNGEE. Trimming removed 2 bases from V and 0 bases from J, with 15 bases in between. The CDR3 is CASSVAASLSSGNTIYF. The CDR3 DNA sequence: TGTGCCAGCAGCGTGGCCGCTAGTCTGAGCTCTGGAAACACCATATATTTT.

This chain links TRBV11-2 with TRBJ1-3; no definite D call. The CDR3 runs 15 residues. The germline V and J ends were trimmed by 5 bases and 2 bases, with 13 bases remaining between them. Germline-derived CDR1 and CDR2 are SGHAT and FQNNGV. CDR3 DNA: TGTGCCAGCAGCCCTAGCCGGGCTACTGGAAACACCATATATTTT. Its protein product is CASSPSRATGNTIYF.

This clone has a single count. This chain uses TRBV5-1 with TRBJ2-2; possibly TRBD1 for D (5 bases). This CDR3 has 14 residues. CDR1 is SGHRS and CDR2 is YFSETQ in the germline V gene. V lost 0 bases, J lost 5 bases, and 8 bases lay in between. The CDR3: CASSLGQPTGELFF. The CDR3, as DNA: TGCGCCAGCAGCTTGGGACAGCCAACCGGGGAGCTGTTTTTT. Filled out from reference TRBV5-1 and TRBJ2-2, the complete variable domain reads KAGVTQTPRYLIKTRGQQVTLSCSPISGHRSVSWYQQTPGQGLQFLFEYFSETQRNKGNFPGRFSGRQFSNSRSEMNVSTLELGDSALYLCASSLGQPTGELFFGEGSRLTVL.

This clone was observed a single time. This chain links TRBV3-1 (or the pseudogene TRBV3-2) with TRBJ2-5, with 9 bases that match TRBD2. The CDR3 covers 14 residues. Per germline, CDR1 LGHDT and CDR2 YNNKEL (reference sequence). The V segment lost 2 bases and the J segment 4 bases; nucleotides outside the gene matches: 2. As DNA, the CDR3 is TGTGCCAGCAGCCAACGCGGGGGGGGAGAGACCCAGTACTTC. Translation: CASSQRGGGETQYF.

CDR3 coding DNA: TGTGCCAGCAGCCAAGTCCCCAGGGGAGGGGGCTACACCTTC. Its protein is CASSQVPRGGGYTF. The chain recombines TRBV3-1 (or the pseudogene TRBV3-2) with TRBJ1-2; possible D gene TRBD1, 6 bases. The CDR3 has 14 residues. The V end lost 1 base, the J end lost 8 bases, and 14 bases lay between the germline ends. Germline V lookup: CDR1 LGHDT, CDR2 YNNKEL (reference sequence).

This chain joins TRBV5-1 and TRBJ2-7; the match to TRBD2 covers 11 bases. CDR3 length equals 18 residues. V gave up 4 bases and J gave up 3 bases; unmatched junction bases: 15. Germline CDR1 is SGHRS and CDR2 is YFSETQ. The CDR3 here is CASSPGLAEAKRVYEQYF. The CDR3 DNA sequence: TGCGCCAGCAGCCCGGGACTAGCGGAGGCGAAGAGGGTCTACGAGCAGTACTTC.

The chain uses TRBV7-9 and TRBJ2-3, with a possible D match to TRBD1 (5 bases). Germline CDR1 is SEHNR and CDR2 is FQNEAQ (reference sequence). Trimming removed 5 bases from V and 2 bases from J, with 8 bases in between. This CDR3 comprises 13 residues. CDR3 bases: TGTGCCAGCAGCGTGGACACCACAGATACGCAGTATTTT. This encodes CASSVDTTDTQYF.

V usage is TRBV9 and J usage is TRBJ1-1; TRBD1 might be the D (5 bases). The CDR3 covers 14 residues. Trimming removed 0 bases at V and 4 bases at J, with 10 bases between. Germline lookup yields CDR1 SGDLS and CDR2 YYNGEE. CDR3 amino acids: CASSVDGGGTEAFF. CDR3 nucleotide sequence: TGTGCCAGCAGCGTAGATGGGGGGGGCACTGAAGCTTTCTTT.

The rearrangement joins TRBV11-2 to TRBJ2-1, with 8 bases that match TRBD1. This CDR3 is 17 amino acids long. From germline, CDR1 is SGHAT and CDR2 FQNNGV. V was clipped by 5 bases and J by 0 bases; unmatched bases: 9. The CDR3 DNA reads as TGTGCCAGCAGCGCCGGAGGACAGGGAGGCTCCTACAATGAGCAGTTCTTC. Its translation is CASSAGGQGGSYNEQFF.

The V call is TRBV28, the J call TRBJ1-6, with unresolved D. CDR3 size: 15 residues. Between the trimmed V and J ends, which lost 2 bases and 13 bases, there was a span of 18 bases. The germline CDR1 and CDR2 sequences are MDHEN and SYDVKM. CDR3 nucleotides: TGTGCCAGCAGTTTACCCCGAGTGCGGGCATCCCCCCTCCACTTT. This gives the protein CASSLPRVRASPLHF. Based on the CDR3 plus reference TRBV28 and TRBJ1-6, the full variable domain is DVKVTQSSRYLVKRTGEKVFLECVQDMDHENMFWYRQDPGLGLRLIYFSYDVKMKEKGDIPEGYSVSREKKERFSLILESASTNQTSMYLCASSLPRVRASPLHFGNGTRLTVT.

This rearrangement joins TRBV28 to TRBJ1-6; a weak D match, TRBD1 (6 bases). This CDR3 has 14 residues. Looked up from germline, CDR1 is MDHEN and CDR2 is SYDVKM. The V end was cut by 8 bases, the J end by 5 bases, with 13 bases between. The CDR3 DNA follows: TGTGCCAGCTCCAGGGGAATGGATAATTCACCCCTCCACTTT. Its translation: CASSRGMDNSPLHF.

To note about this clone: This sample includes further DNA sequences coding for the same CDR3. CDR3: CATSGSGGTDTQYF. The DNA for the CDR3 is TGTGCCACCAGTGGGTCGGGGGGGACAGATACGCAGTATTTT. The V gene is TRBV24-1, the J gene TRBJ2-3, with TRBD2 matching 8 bases. From germline, CDR1 is KGHDR and CDR2 SFDVKD. The CDR3 has 14 amino acids. The ends lost 5 bases at V and 3 bases at J; junction bases unmatched: 3.